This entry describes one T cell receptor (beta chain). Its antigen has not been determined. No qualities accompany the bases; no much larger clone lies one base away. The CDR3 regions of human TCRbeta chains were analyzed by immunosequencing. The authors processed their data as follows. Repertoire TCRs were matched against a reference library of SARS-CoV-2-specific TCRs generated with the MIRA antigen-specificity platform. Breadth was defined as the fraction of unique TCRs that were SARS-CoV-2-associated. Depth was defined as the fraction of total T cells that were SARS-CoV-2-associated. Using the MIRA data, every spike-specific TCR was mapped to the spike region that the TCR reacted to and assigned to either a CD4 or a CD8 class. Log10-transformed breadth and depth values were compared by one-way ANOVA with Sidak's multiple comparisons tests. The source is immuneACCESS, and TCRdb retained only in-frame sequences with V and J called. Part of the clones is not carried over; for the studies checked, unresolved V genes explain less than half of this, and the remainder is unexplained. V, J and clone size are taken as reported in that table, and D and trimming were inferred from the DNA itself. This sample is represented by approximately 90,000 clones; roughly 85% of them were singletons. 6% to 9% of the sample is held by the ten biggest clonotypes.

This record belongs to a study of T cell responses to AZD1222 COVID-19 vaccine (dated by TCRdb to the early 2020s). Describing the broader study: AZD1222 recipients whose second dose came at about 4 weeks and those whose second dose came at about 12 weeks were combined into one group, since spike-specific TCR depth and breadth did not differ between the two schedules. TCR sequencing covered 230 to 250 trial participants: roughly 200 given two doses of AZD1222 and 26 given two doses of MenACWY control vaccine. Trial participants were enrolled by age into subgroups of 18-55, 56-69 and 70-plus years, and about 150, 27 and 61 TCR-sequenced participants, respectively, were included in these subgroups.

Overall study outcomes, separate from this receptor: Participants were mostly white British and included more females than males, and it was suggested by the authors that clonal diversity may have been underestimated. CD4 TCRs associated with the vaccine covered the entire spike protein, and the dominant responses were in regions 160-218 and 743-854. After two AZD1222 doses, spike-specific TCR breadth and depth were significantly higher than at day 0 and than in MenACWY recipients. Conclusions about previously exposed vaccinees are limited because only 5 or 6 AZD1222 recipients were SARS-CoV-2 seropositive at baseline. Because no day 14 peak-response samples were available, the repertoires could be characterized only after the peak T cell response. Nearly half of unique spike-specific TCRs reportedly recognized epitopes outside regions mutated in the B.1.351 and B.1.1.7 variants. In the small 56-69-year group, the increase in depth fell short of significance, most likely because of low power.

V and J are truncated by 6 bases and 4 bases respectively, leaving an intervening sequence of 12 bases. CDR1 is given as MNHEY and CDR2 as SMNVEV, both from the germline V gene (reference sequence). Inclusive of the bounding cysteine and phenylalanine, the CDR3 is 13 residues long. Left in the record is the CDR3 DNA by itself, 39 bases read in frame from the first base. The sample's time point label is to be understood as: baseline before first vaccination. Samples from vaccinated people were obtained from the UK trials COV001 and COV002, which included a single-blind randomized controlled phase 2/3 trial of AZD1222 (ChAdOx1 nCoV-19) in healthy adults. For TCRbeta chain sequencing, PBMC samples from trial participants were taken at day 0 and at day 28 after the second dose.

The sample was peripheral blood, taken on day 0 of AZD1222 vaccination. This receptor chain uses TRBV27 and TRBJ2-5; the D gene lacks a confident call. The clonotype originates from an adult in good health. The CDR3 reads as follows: CASSRIDSETQYF. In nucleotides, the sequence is TGTGCCAGCAGCCGGATAGACTCAGAGACCCAGTACTTC.